These 24 T cell receptor beta chains originate from one sample sequenced in a study of cytomegalovirus exposure and HLA in healthy donors. PCR primers comprised 60 Vbeta and 13 Jbeta primers. Generated by immunoSEQ multiplex PCR, the TCRdb table keeps only in-frame clones and is missing some. The data hold 120,000 or so clones, with 78% observed a single time. The sequencing input was PBMCs. The receptors derive from a man aged 30-40 years in good health and CMV-seropositive.

This sequence joins TRBV7-2 and TRBJ2-6, with D possibly matching TRBD2 (5 bases). The V end lost 1 base, the J end lost 1 base, and 5 bases lay between the germline ends. The V gene's germline CDR1 is SGHTA and CDR2 FQGNSA. The CDR3 covers 15 residues. As DNA, the CDR3 is TGTGCCAGCAGCTTAGGAGGGTCTGGGGCCAACGTCCTGACTTTC. It translates to CASSLGGSGANVLTF.

J is TRBJ2-1 and V is TRBV21-1; the table gives TRBD2 as D, unverified against the DNA. TRBV21-1 is reported as a pseudogene. This CDR3 has 14 residues. Written as DNA, the CDR3 is TGTGCCAGCAAAGGTGAGGGACTAGGAATCGGGCAGTTCTTC. Its translation is CASKGEGLGIGQFF.

The V call is TRBV10-3, the J call TRBJ2-7; 9 bases align to TRBD1. The CDR3 is made up of 15 amino acids. J was trimmed by 2 bases and V by 2 bases; bases with no gene match: 4. Germline values: CDR1 ENHRY, CDR2 SYGVKD. The CDR3 DNA reads TGTGCCATCAGTGAGCCCGGGACAGGGCCCTACGAGCAGTACTTC. Its translation: CAISEPGTGPYEQYF.

The table lists this clone with a few counts. The chain uses TRBV7-2 and TRBJ1-2, with D unclear. The CDR3 runs 14 residues. V was pared by 7 bases and J by 3 bases, with 15 bases between. Germline V gene lookup returns CDR1 SGHTA and CDR2 FQGNSA. For the CDR3, the DNA is TGTGCCAGCACCAAAAACCCCCAGGACTATGGCTACACCTTC. Its protein is CASTKNPQDYGYTF.

J is TRBJ2-5 and V is TRBV14, with 9 bases matching TRBD2. CDR1 is SGHDN, CDR2 FVKESK, per germline. The CDR3 is 17 amino acids. V trimming: 1 base; J trimming: 1 base; junction bases outside the gene matches: 7. CDR3 sequence reads: CASSQGRLAGPQETQYF. The CDR3 DNA follows: TGTGCCAGCAGCCAAGGGAGGCTAGCGGGGCCCCAAGAGACCCAGTACTTC. The variable domain in full, with the rest retrieved from reference TRBV14 and TRBJ2-5, is EAGVTQFPSHSVIEKGQTVTLRCDPISGHDNLYWYRRVMGKEIKFLLHFVKESKQDESGMPNNRFLAERTGGTYSTLKVQPAELEDSGVYFCASSQGRLAGPQETQYFGPGTRLLVL.

The table lists this clone with a few counts. This chain uses TRBV5-1 with TRBJ2-1; no definite D call. Germline V gene lookup returns CDR1 SGHRS and CDR2 YFSETQ. The CDR3 consists of 11 residues. V lost 0 bases, J lost 8 bases, and 3 bases lay in between. The CDR3 bases are TGCGCCAGCAGCTTGGCAGATGAGCAGTTCTTC. It codes for CASSLADEQFF.

The chain links TRBV7-2 to TRBJ1-1; D is uncertain. The V end lost 3 bases, the J end lost 1 base, and 18 bases lay between the germline ends. The CDR3 loop spans 17 amino acids. Germline CDR1 reads SGHTA; CDR2 reads FQGNSA. The CDR3 nucleotides read TGTGCCAGCAGCTTGTTCACAGTCCCTGTGGGGAACACTGAAGCTTTCTTT. As protein: CASSLFTVPVGNTEAFF.

The rearrangement links TRBV9 to TRBJ1-4; 8 bases are shared with TRBD1. The V segment lost 3 bases and the J segment 0 bases; nucleotides outside the gene matches: 10. Germline V gene sequence: CDR1 SGDLS, CDR2 YYNGEE. This CDR3 comprises 18 residues. In DNA, the CDR3 is TGTGCCAGCAGCGACGGACAGGGCATGGATGCAACTAATGAAAAACTGTTTTTT. This encodes CASSDGQGMDATNEKLFF.

The V gene is TRBV7-8, the J gene TRBJ2-1; 12 bases agree with TRBD2. The CDR3 has 17 residues. V lost 5 bases, J lost 4 bases, and 9 bases stayed unmatched. The V gene's germline CDR1 is SGHVS and CDR2 FQNEAQ. Written as DNA, the CDR3 is TGTGCCAGCAGCCCCCGACTAGCGGGAGTCTTATACAATGAGCAGTTCTTC. This encodes CASSPRLAGVLYNEQFF.

This clone has more than one count but fewer than ten. The rearrangement uses TRBV7-8 and TRBJ1-1, with a weak D call TRBD1 (6 bases). Trimming stripped 5 bases from V and 2 bases from J, with 18 bases between. CDR1 and CDR2 (germline): SGHVS, FQNEAQ. The CDR3 runs to 16 residues. In DNA, the CDR3 is TGTGCCAGCAGCGGCCGGACAGAGCATTTAAACACTGAAGCTTTCTTT. Its protein product is CASSGRTEHLNTEAFF.

The chain links TRBV5-4 to TRBJ2-7, with 11 nucleotides matching TRBD2. This CDR3 has 15 residues. Germline assignment: CDR1 SGHNT and CDR2 YYREEE (reference sequence). V was clipped by 4 bases and J by 2 bases; unmatched bases: 5. Here the CDR3 DNA reads TGTGCCAGCAGCATGGGACTAGCGGCGACCTACGAGCAGTACTTC. This encodes CASSMGLAATYEQYF.

The chain joins TRBV11-2 to TRBJ2-5; no firm D call. Germline CDR1 is SGHAT and CDR2 is FQNNGV. This CDR3 spans 12 amino acids. V shed 8 bases and J shed 5 bases, with 12 bases lying between them. The CDR3 bases are TGTGCCAGCGGCCCCCGCTTCGAGACCCAGTACTTC. Its translation is CASGPRFETQYF.

The chain couples TRBV30 to TRBJ2-5; no definite D call. V was clipped by 0 bases and J by 0 bases, with 11 bases between them. From germline, CDR1 is GTSNPN and CDR2 SVGIG (reference sequence). CDR3 length: 15 amino acids. The CDR3 DNA reads as TGTGCCTGGAGTGTAGGCCCCAGGAACCAAGAGACCCAGTACTTC. It is translated as CAWSVGPRNQETQYF.

CDR3 in DNA: TGTGCCAGCAGTGAAGCGGGAGGAACCGAGCAGTACTTC. Protein sequence: CASSEAGGTEQYF. The chain couples TRBV6-4 to TRBJ2-7, with TRBD2 identical over 9 bases. The length of the CDR3 is 13 residues. Germline trimming cut 3 bases from V and 6 bases from J; bases unmatched to any gene: 3. Germline V gives CDR1 MRHNA, CDR2 SNTAGT.

V gene TRBV10-3 combines with J gene TRBJ2-5; possibly TRBD1 for D (5 bases). This CDR3 is 15 amino acids long. V lost 5 bases and J lost 2, with 15 bases in between. Per germline, CDR1 ENHRY and CDR2 SYGVKD. The CDR3 coding sequence is TGTGCCATCAGTCCCCAGGGTTCAAATCAAGAGACCCAGTACTTC. This translates into CAISPQGSNQETQYF.

The V call is TRBV6-1, the J call TRBJ2-2, with 16 bases matching TRBD2. The J segment lost 6 bases and the V segment lost 10 bases, leaving 5 bases of the junction unmatched. The germline V gene has CDR1 MNHNS and CDR2 SASEGT. CDR3 size: 15 residues. In DNA form, the CDR3 reads TGTGCCAACTTGGGACTAGCGGGAGGGTCCGGGGAGCTGTTTTTT. Its translation: CANLGLAGGSGELFF.

In nucleotides, the CDR3 is TGTGCCACCGGGGGACAGGGCTATTCACCCCTCCACTTT. Translated, it gives CATGGQGYSPLHF. The rearrangement joins TRBV6-5 to TRBJ1-6; 9 bases map to TRBD1. This CDR3 has 13 amino acids. From germline, CDR1 is MNHEY and CDR2 SVGAGI. V was pared by 10 bases and J by 8 bases, with 6 bases of the junction left unmatched.

This chain links TRBV7-2 with TRBJ2-1; D remains unclear. The V gene lost 4 bases and the J gene lost 12 bases, with 16 bases spanning the gap. This CDR3 region has 13 residues. The germline V gene encodes CDR1 SGHTA and CDR2 FQGNSA. The CDR3 DNA is TGTGCCAGCAGCTCCATGCAGGCAGACCCGCAGTTCTTC. Amino acids: CASSSMQADPQFF.

This clone has a single count. The chain joins TRBV7-8 to TRBJ1-2; no definite D call. The CDR3 spans 14 residues. From germline, CDR1 is SGHVS and CDR2 FQNEAQ. Trimming removed 4 bases at V and 4 bases at J, with 13 bases between. The CDR3 loop reads CASSSGLRLYGYTF. CDR3 coding DNA: TGTGCCAGCAGCTCTGGACTGCGTCTCTATGGCTACACCTTC.

V gene TRBV7-9 combines with J gene TRBJ2-7, with TRBD2 matching 10 bases. The CDR3 extends over 16 amino acids. The J segment lost 3 bases and the V segment lost 5 bases, leaving 10 bases of the junction unmatched. Germline CDR1 reads SEHNR; CDR2 reads FQNEAQ (reference sequence). CDR3 amino acids: CASSHSILAGVYEQYF. CDR3 bases: TGTGCCAGCAGCCATAGCATCCTAGCGGGAGTCTACGAGCAGTACTTC. The full variable domain, in which reference TRBV7-9 and TRBJ2-7 provide the parts outside the CDR3, is DTGVSQNPRHKITKRGQNVTFRCDPISEHNRLYWYRQTLGQGPEFLTYFQNEAQLEKSRLLSDRFSAERPKGSFSTLEIQRTEQGDSAMYLCASSHSILAGVYEQYFGPGTRLTVT.

This clone was detected only once. The chain employs TRBV27 and TRBJ2-1; 13 bases are a match to TRBD2. The CDR3 totals 16 residues. Losses at the gene ends were 5 bases for V and 3 bases for J; bases not matched to a gene: 4. CDR1 and CDR2 (germline): MNHEY, SMNVEV (reference sequence). As DNA, the CDR3 is TGTGCCAGCAGTGGGTGGACTAGCGGGAGCTACAATGAGCAGTTCTTC. Translation gives CASSGWTSGSYNEQFF.

The V call is TRBV13, the J call TRBJ2-5; D unresolved. The CDR3 is 14 residues long. Trimming took off 5 bases at V and 3 bases at J, with 13 bases between the two ends. Germline CDR1 PRHDT, CDR2 FYEKMQ (reference sequence). CDR3 nucleotide sequence: TGTGCCAGCAGCGCCCCGGGTTCGGAAGAGACCCAGTACTTC. It is translated as CASSAPGSEETQYF.

This chain connects TRBV9 to TRBJ1-5; D is unclear. The CDR3 runs 13 residues. Trimming removed 4 bases at V and 3 bases at J, with 8 bases between. The germline V gene has CDR1 SGDLS and CDR2 YYNGEE. The CDR3 sequence is CASSPSNNQPQHF. The CDR3 DNA sequence: TGTGCCAGCAGCCCCAGTAACAATCAGCCCCAGCATTTT.

The genes are TRBV4-3 and TRBJ2-3; 10 bases match TRBD2. This CDR3 has 15 amino acids. Germline V lookup: CDR1 LGHNA, CDR2 YSLEER. Losses at the gene ends were 3 bases for V and 5 bases for J; bases not matched to a gene: 5. CDR3 DNA: TGCGCCAGCAGCCAGGCAATAGCGGGAGGAGATACGCAGTATTTT. This translates into CASSQAIAGGDTQYF.